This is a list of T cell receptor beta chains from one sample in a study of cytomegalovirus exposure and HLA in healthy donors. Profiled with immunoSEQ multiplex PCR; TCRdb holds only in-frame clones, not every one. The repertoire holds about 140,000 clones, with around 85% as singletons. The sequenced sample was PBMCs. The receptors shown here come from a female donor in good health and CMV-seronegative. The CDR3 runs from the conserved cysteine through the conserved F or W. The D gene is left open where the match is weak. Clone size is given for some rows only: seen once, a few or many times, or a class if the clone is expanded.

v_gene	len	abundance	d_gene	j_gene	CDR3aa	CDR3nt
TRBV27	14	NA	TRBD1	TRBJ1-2	CASSPWTGEGGYTF	TGTGCCAGCAGTCCGTGGACAGGGGAGGGTGGCTACACCTTC
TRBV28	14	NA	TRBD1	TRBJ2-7	CASHLRDRTYEQYF	TGTGCCAGCCACCTCAGGGACAGGACCTACGAGCAGTACTTC
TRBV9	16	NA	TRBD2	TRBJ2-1	CASSPIAGRGYNEQFF	TGTGCCAGCAGCCCTATAGCGGGACGAGGCTACAATGAGCAGTTCTTC
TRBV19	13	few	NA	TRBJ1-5	CASTTDSNQPQHF	TGTGCCAGTACGACAGATAGCAATCAGCCCCAGCATTTT
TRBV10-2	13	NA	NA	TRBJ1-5	CASKTGSDQPQHF	TGCGCCAGCAAAACAGGGAGTGATCAGCCCCAGCATTTT
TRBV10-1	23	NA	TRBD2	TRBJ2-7	CASSEWLITHRELAGVPSYEQYF	TGCGCCAGCAGTGAGTGGCTCATAACCCACAGGGAACTAGCGGGAGTCCCCTCCTACGAGCAGTACTTC
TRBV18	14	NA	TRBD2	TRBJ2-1	CASSSAGGPAEQFF	TGTGCCAGCTCATCAGCGGGAGGGCCGGCTGAGCAGTTCTTC
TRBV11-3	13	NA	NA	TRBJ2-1	CASTIDSYNEQFF	TGTGCCAGCACCATCGACAGCTACAATGAGCAGTTCTTC
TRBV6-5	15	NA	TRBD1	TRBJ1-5	CASMKDRGGNQPQHF	TGTGCCAGCATGAAAGACAGGGGAGGCAATCAGCCCCAGCATTTT
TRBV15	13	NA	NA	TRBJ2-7	CATSPSGVGEQYF	TGTGCCACCAGTCCTTCGGGGGTGGGCGAGCAGTACTTC
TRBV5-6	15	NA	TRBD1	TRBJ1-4	CASSLGQGVNEKLFF	TGTGCCAGCAGCTTGGGCCAGGGGGTGAATGAAAAACTGTTTTTT
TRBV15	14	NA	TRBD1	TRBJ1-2	CATSKDRGSGGYTF	TGTGCCACCAGCAAGGACAGGGGAAGCGGGGGCTACACCTTC
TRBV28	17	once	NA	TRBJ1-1	CASSFLQGPLGNTEAFF	TGTGCCAGCAGTTTTTTACAGGGCCCCCTTGGGAACACTGAAGCTTTCTTT
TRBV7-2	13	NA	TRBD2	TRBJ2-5	CASSPTSGGTQYF	TGTGCCAGCAGCCCTACTAGCGGGGGAACCCAGTACTTC
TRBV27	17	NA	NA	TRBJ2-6	CASSPTYLVSGANVLTF	TGTGCCAGCAGTCCGACATACTTAGTCTCTGGGGCCAACGTCCTGACTTTC
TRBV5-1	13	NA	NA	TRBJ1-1	CASSSPLNTEAFF	TGCGCCAGCAGCTCTCCCCTGAACACTGAAGCTTTCTTT
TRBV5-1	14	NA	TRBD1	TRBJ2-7	CASSLGTGGYEQYF	TGCGCCAGCAGCTTGGGGACAGGGGGCTACGAGCAGTACTTC
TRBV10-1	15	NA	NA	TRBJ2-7	CASSESRGASYEQYF	TGCGCCAGCAGTGAGTCCAGGGGGGCGTCCTACGAGCAGTACTTC
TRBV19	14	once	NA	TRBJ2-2	CASQTGMDTGELFF	TGTGCCAGCCAAACAGGGATGGACACCGGGGAGCTGTTTTTT
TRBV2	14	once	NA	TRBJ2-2	CASSQQGINGELFF	TGTGCCAGCAGCCAACAGGGAATCAACGGGGAGCTGTTTTTT
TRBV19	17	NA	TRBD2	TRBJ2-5	CASSVSGRGETQETQYF	TGTGCCAGCTCCGTCAGCGGGAGGGGGGAGACCCAAGAGACCCAGTACTTC
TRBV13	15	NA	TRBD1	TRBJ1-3	CASSLAGGFGNTIYF	TGTGCCAGCAGCCTGGCAGGGGGCTTTGGAAACACCATATATTTT
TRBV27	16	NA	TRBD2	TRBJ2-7	CASSLGLAGAGYEQYF	TGTGCCAGCAGTTTAGGCCTAGCGGGAGCAGGATACGAGCAGTACTTC
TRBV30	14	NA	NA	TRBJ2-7	CAWSSGRGTHEQYF	TGTGCCTGGAGTAGTGGCAGGGGAACTCACGAGCAGTACTTC
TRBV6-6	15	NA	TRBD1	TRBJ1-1	CASSKKTGMNTEAFF	TGTGCCAGCAGTAAGAAGACAGGGATGAACACTGAAGCTTTCTTT
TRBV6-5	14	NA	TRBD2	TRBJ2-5	CASSYDNGGETQYF	TGTGCCAGCAGTTACGATAACGGGGGGGAGACCCAGTACTTC
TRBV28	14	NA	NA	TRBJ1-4	CASSFRVLNEKLFF	TGTGCCAGCAGTTTCCGGGTCCTAAATGAAAAACTGTTTTTT
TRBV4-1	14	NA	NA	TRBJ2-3	CASSRDGPTDTQYF	TGCGCCAGCAGCCGCGATGGGCCCACAGATACGCAGTATTTT
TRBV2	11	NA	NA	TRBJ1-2	CASSPLYGYTF	TGTGCCAGCAGCCCCCTTTATGGCTACACCTTC
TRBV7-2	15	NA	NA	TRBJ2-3	CASSFNGRSTDTQYF	TGTGCCAGCAGCTTCAACGGTCGTAGCACAGATACGCAGTATTTT
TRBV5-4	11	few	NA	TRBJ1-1	CASSTDREAFF	TGTGCCAGCAGCACTGACAGGGAAGCTTTCTTT
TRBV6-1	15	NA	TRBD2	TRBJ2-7	CASSWSSGRAYEQYF	TGTGCCAGCAGTTGGTCTAGCGGGAGGGCCTACGAGCAGTACTTC
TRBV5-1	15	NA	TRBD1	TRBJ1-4	CASSRGGTANEKLFF	TGCGCCAGCAGCCGGGGGGGGACAGCGAATGAAAAACTGTTTTTT
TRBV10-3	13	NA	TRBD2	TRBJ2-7	CAISLADSYEQYF	TGTGCCATCAGCCTAGCGGATTCCTACGAGCAGTACTTC
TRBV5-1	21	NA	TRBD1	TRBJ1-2	CASSLGDRELWGQGINYGYTF	TGCGCCAGCAGCTTGGGGGACAGGGAATTGTGGGGACAGGGAATCAACTATGGCTACACCTTC
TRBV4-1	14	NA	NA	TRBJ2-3	CASSLTRMTDTQYF	TGCGCCAGCAGCCTTACTAGGATGACAGATACGCAGTATTTT
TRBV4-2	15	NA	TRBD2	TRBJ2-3	CASSPLAASTDTQYF	TGTGCCAGCAGCCCACTAGCGGCAAGCACAGATACGCAGTATTTT
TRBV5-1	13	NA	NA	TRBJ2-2	CASSLEGTGELFF	TGCGCCAGCAGCTTGGAGGGGACCGGGGAGCTGTTTTTT
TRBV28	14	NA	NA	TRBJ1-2	CASSLAGATGGYTF	TGTGCCAGCAGTCTAGCCGGAGCCACGGGGGGCTACACCTTC
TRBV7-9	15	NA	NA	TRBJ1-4	CASSSRTRTNEKLFF	TGTGCCAGCAGCTCTCGGACAAGGACTAATGAAAAACTGTTTTTT
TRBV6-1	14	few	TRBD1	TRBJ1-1	CASSEDRGDTEAFF	TGTGCCAGCAGCGAAGACAGGGGGGACACTGAAGCTTTCTTT
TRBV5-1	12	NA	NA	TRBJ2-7	CASSYGGDEQYF	TGCGCCAGCAGCTACGGAGGGGACGAGCAGTACTTC
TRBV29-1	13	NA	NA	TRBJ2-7	CSVPAGLGIEQYF	TGCAGCGTGCCGGCGGGCTTAGGTATCGAGCAGTACTTC
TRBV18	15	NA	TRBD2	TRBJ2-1	CASSPLAEPYNEQFF	TGTGCCAGCTCACCCCTAGCGGAACCCTACAATGAGCAGTTCTTC
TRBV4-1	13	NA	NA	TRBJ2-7	CASSQDSGPEQYF	TGCGCCAGCAGCCAAGATTCAGGCCCCGAGCAGTACTTC
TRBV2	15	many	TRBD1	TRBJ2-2	CASMGQGAGTGELFF	TGTGCCAGCATGGGACAGGGGGCTGGAACCGGGGAGCTGTTTTTT
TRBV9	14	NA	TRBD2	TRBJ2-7	CASSVSSGSYEQYF	TGTGCCAGCAGCGTCTCGAGCGGGAGTTACGAGCAGTACTTC
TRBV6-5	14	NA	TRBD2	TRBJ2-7	CASRTSVYSYEQYF	TGTGCCAGCAGGACTAGCGTCTACTCCTACGAGCAGTACTTC
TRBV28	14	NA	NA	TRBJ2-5	CASSSSGSEETQYF	TGTGCCAGCAGTTCGTCGGGGTCGGAGGAGACCCAGTACTTC
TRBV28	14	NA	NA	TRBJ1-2	CASSHPGVNYGYTF	TGTGCCAGCAGTCACCCAGGCGTTAACTATGGCTACACCTTC
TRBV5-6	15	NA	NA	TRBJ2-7	CASSLGAGSSYEQYF	TGTGCCAGCAGCTTGGGGGCAGGTTCTTCCTACGAGCAGTACTTC
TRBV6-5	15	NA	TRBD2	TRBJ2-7	CASRYSGTNSYEQYF	TGTGCCAGCAGGTACTCCGGGACTAACTCCTACGAGCAGTACTTC
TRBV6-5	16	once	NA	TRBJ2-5	CASSYSRTAPAETQYF	TGTGCCAGCAGTTACTCCCGGACAGCCCCGGCCGAGACCCAGTACTTC